The entry that follows covers one TCR beta chain sequence. Which antigen it targets is not known. The sample holds no much larger clone one base away, and base qualities are not on file. TCRbeta CDR3 regions were amplified from genomic DNA using the immunoSEQ Assay, a bias-controlled multiplex PCR. From the authors' description of their analysis: Within the assay, amplification of reference gene primers was used to estimate how many nucleated cells each sample contained. Sequence reads were collapsed and filtered to measure the absolute abundance of every unique TCRbeta CDR3 rearrangement. For each sample, productive Simpson clonality was calculated as the square root of Simpson's diversity index over productive rearrangements. The clones in this table, taken by TCRdb from immuneACCESS, are in-frame only. Not every clone is retained; where verified, under half of the shortfall comes from an unresolved V gene, and the cause of the rest is unknown. That table furnishes V, J and clone size, whereas the DNA furnished D and trimming. For this sample there are 200,000 to 250,000 clones; more than 75% appear just once. The ten largest clones represent roughly 3% of the sample.

Collaborating institutions collected whole blood in K2EDTA tubes following their own protocols. For TCRbeta analysis, collaborators shipped samples as frozen whole blood, isolated PBMCs, or DNA extracted from either of those sample types. This entry belongs to a study of blood T cell repertoires in COVID-19 (dated by TCRdb to about 2020). Regarding the complete study: Samples from collaborators originated in the United States, Italy and Spain and spanned both the acute and convalescent phases of COVID-19. A freely available public database, intended as a resource for researchers studying the immune response to SARS-CoV-2, is where the repertoires were released. The prospective study material was composed of cDNA or gDNA derived from T cells, B-cell-depleted T cells, or PBMCs. Where HLA class I and class II types were available, the types were taken from metadata supplied by the sample provider, not from assay-based typing. Samples came from the ongoing ImmuneRACE study (first 160 participants) plus 1,254 subjects from 6 global collaborators. Deeply sampled blood TCRbeta repertoires from subjects exposed to, actively infected with, or recovered from COVID-19 were included in the dataset. Nearly every sample came with metadata listing a de-identified subject ID, COVID-19 status, age in years and sex. What the authors observed across the whole study: Clinical and demographic metadata were provided uncurated, with the amount varying by source and participant.

The specimen sequenced was peripheral blood. The TCR comes from a man in his sixties with acute or convalescent COVID-19.

The CDR3 region: CASSVGTGTYYNEQFF. The nucleotide sequence reads as follows: TGTGCCAGCAGCGTCGGGACAGGGACGTACTACAATGAGCAGTTCTTC. The chain is assembled from TRBV9 and TRBJ2-1, with TRBD1 identical over 9 junction bases. CDR1 and CDR2, per the germline V gene, are SGDLS and YYNGEE. Taken from cysteine to phenylalanine, the CDR3 has 16 residues. CDR3 DNA only is kept here, 48 bases in frame from base 1. Relative to germline, V is missing 2 bases and J is missing 3 bases, with 6 bases of the junction outside any gene match. When the CDR3 is completed using the reference TRBV9 and TRBJ2-1 genes on either side, the full variable domain is DSGVTQTPKHLITATGQRVTLRCSPRSGDLSVYWYQQSLDQGLQFLIQYYNGEERAKGNILERFSAQQFPDLHSELNLSSLELGDSALYFCASSVGTGTYYNEQFFGPGTRLTVL.